Below, 24 T cell receptor beta chains from the same sample are listed, as sequenced in a study of blood T cell repertoires in COVID-19. The repertoire was sequenced with immunoSEQ multiplex PCR; TCRdb's copy has only in-frame clones and lacks some. The sample shows 140,000 to 150,000 clones, 80% to 90% of them seen only once. Sample: peripheral blood. The receptors originated from a young man with COVID-19, enrolled during active disease.

The CDR3 DNA is TGTGCCAGTAGTATAACAGGATCCTACAATGAGCAGTTCTTC. It encodes CASSITGSYNEQFF. The V and J genes are TRBV19 and TRBJ2-1, with D perhaps matching TRBD1 (5 bases). CDR1 LNHDA and CDR2 SQIVND come from the germline V gene (reference sequence). This CDR3 has 14 residues. Trimming removed 2 bases from V and 1 base from J, with 6 bases in between.

The chain combines TRBV19 with TRBJ2-2, with 7 bases identical to TRBD2. J was trimmed by 4 bases and V by 4 bases; bases with no gene match: 9. Germline V CDR1 and CDR2: LNHDA, SQIVND (reference sequence). The CDR3 covers 16 residues. The CDR3 DNA sequence: TGTGCCAGTAGTAGTGTGGGAGGGCCAGTCACCGGGGAGCTGTTTTTT. Translated: CASSSVGGPVTGELFF.

The rearrangement links TRBV6-5 to TRBJ2-1; D perhaps matches TRBD2 (7 bases). The CDR3 spans 14 residues. Germline CDR1 MNHEY, CDR2 SVGAGI. Deletions cut 1 base from V and 10 bases from J, with 14 bases between. The CDR3 nucleotides read TGTGCCAGCAGTTACTTAGGGGGGGCAGGGGAGCAGTTCTTC. Translating gives CASSYLGGAGEQFF.

This clone was observed at least ten times. The genes are TRBV24-1 and TRBJ1-5; no firm D call. The CDR3 is made up of 13 amino acids. Germline V gene data show CDR1 as KGHDR and CDR2 as SFDVKD. Deletions cut 6 bases from V and 6 bases from J, with 11 bases between. The CDR3 loop is CATSRNSGQPQHF. CDR3 DNA sequence: TGTGCCACCAGTCGGAACTCGGGTCAGCCCCAGCATTTT.

The V and J genes are TRBV12-3 or TRBV12-4 and TRBJ1-1; D gene uncertain. Between the trimmed V and J ends, which lost 3 bases and 1 base, there was a span of 6 bases. This CDR3 is 13 amino acids long. The CDR3 spells CASSFSRNTEAFF. The CDR3 DNA is TGTGCCAGCAGTTTTTCCAGGAACACTGAAGCTTTCTTT.

The V gene is TRBV6-5, the J gene TRBJ2-2; 11 bases are a match to TRBD2. The CDR3 consists of 15 residues. J was trimmed by 5 bases and V by 7 bases; bases with no gene match: 6. Germline V CDR1 and CDR2: MNHEY, SVGAGI. The CDR3 sequence: CASTQGLAVTGELFF. For the CDR3, the DNA is TGTGCCAGCACTCAGGGACTAGCGGTAACCGGGGAGCTGTTTTTT.

The chain carries TRBV7-9 and TRBJ2-3, with 8 bases matching TRBD2. Germline CDR1 SEHNR, CDR2 FQNEAQ (reference sequence). This CDR3 is built from 17 residues. The V segment lost 5 bases and the J segment 1 base; nucleotides outside the gene matches: 11. As DNA, the CDR3 is TGTGCCAGCAGCGCCCGTCTAGCGGGCAGAGGCACAGATACGCAGTATTTT. It codes for CASSARLAGRGTDTQYF.

In its sample, this clone was seen once. The chain recombines TRBV4-1 with TRBJ1-5, with D unclear. In germline, CDR1 is MGHRA, CDR2 YSYEKL. The CDR3 consists of 17 residues. With 5 bases removed from V and 4 bases from J, the gap between germline ends came to 21 bases. This CDR3 reads CASSKLDLIPGNQPQHF. The CDR3 nucleotides read TGCGCCAGCAGCAAATTAGACCTAATCCCAGGTAATCAGCCCCAGCATTTT.

The gene calls are TRBV7-9 and TRBJ2-7, with a tentative D call TRBD2 (7 bases). This CDR3 comprises 14 residues. The V and J ends lost 8 bases and 3 bases respectively, with 17 bases between them. CDR1 and CDR2 from the germline V gene are SEHNR and FQNEAQ (reference sequence). CDR3 region: CASAGRGGIYEQYF. As DNA, the CDR3 is TGTGCCAGCGCCGGTAGGGGGGGAATCTACGAGCAGTACTTC.

This clone was seen once. CDR3 amino acids: CASSQDSGGPYEQFF. CDR3 bases: TGCGCCAGCAGCCAAGACTCGGGAGGGCCTTATGAGCAGTTCTTC. The chain has TRBV4-3 and TRBJ2-1, with TRBD2 matching over 8 bases. V shed 0 bases and J 8 bases; nucleotides not matched to a gene: 6. This CDR3 is built from 15 residues. CDR1 LGHNA and CDR2 YSLEER come from the germline V gene.

The chain links TRBV4-2 to TRBJ2-7; D is undetermined. This CDR3 spans 12 amino acids. V was trimmed by 1 base and J by 4 bases, leaving 5 bases between them. Germline CDR1 and CDR2: LGHNA and YNFKEQ. DNA of the CDR3: TGTGCCAGCAGCCAAGGACTGTACGAGCAGTACTTC. It codes for CASSQGLYEQYF.

This clone was detected once. V and J are TRBV19 and TRBJ2-2; D possibly corresponds to TRBD2 (5 bases). V gave up 10 bases and J gave up 0 bases, with 18 bases separating them. The CDR3 runs to 16 residues. Germline V gene sequence: CDR1 LNHDA, CDR2 SQIVND (reference sequence). This chain's CDR3 is CATSDGKLSNTGELFF. The CDR3 DNA reads as TGTGCCACTTCGGACGGGAAGCTCTCGAACACCGGGGAGCTGTTTTTT.

This clone has a single count. The chain is built from TRBV9 and TRBJ2-1; D might be TRBD2 (5 bases). This CDR3 contains 15 residues. V was clipped by 0 bases and J by 8 bases, with 15 bases between them. Germline V gives CDR1 SGDLS, CDR2 YYNGEE. In DNA form, the CDR3 reads TGTGCCAGCAGCGTAGGGCGGGCTCCGTGGGATGAGCAGTTCTTC. Translating gives CASSVGRAPWDEQFF.

The V and J genes are TRBV28 and TRBJ2-7; 9 bases map to TRBD1. The V and J ends lost 5 bases and 3 bases, in that order; junction bases with no gene match: 8. Germline values: CDR1 MDHEN, CDR2 SYDVKM. This CDR3 is 15 amino acids long. In DNA form, the CDR3 reads TGTGCCAGCAGTCCACGACAGGGGGAGTTCTACGAGCAGTACTTC. This gives the protein CASSPRQGEFYEQYF.

V is TRBV24-1 and J is TRBJ2-5; 12 bases match TRBD2. Per the germline V gene, CDR1 is KGHDR and CDR2 is SFDVKD. The CDR3 extends over 18 amino acids. The V segment lost 2 bases and the J segment 5 bases; nucleotides outside the gene matches: 11. CDR3 sequence: CATSDSGLAGFFGETQYF. CDR3 DNA sequence: TGTGCCACCAGTGATTCAGGACTAGCGGGATTCTTTGGGGAGACCCAGTACTTC.

This chain connects TRBV5-1 to TRBJ2-1; TRBD2 might be the D (6 bases). V dropped 5 bases and J dropped 7 bases, with 16 bases sitting between them. Germline CDR1 and CDR2: SGHRS and YFSETQ. There are 14 residues in the CDR3. DNA for the CDR3: TGCGCCAGCAGGCCGGGAGTGGGGTGGAATGAGCAGTTCTTC. Amino acids: CASRPGVGWNEQFF.

The V and J genes are TRBV7-6 and TRBJ2-7; the D gene is possibly TRBD1 (5 bases). CDR1 is SGHVS, CDR2 FNYEAQ, per germline. The V and J ends lost 1 base and 5 bases respectively, with 15 bases between them. CDR3 length: 15 residues. In DNA, the CDR3 is TGTGCCAGCAGCTTAGAGGGCAGGGCGATCGACGAGCAGTACTTC. Its protein is CASSLEGRAIDEQYF.

The rearrangement links TRBV3-1 (or the pseudogene TRBV3-2) to TRBJ2-7; 9 bases fit TRBD1. The CDR3 has 13 amino acids. Germline values: CDR1 LGHDT, CDR2 YNNKEL (reference sequence). V trimming: 7 bases; J trimming: 3 bases; junction bases outside the gene matches: 4. The CDR3 DNA reads as TGTGCCAGCAAACCGGGACAGGGCTACGAGCAGTACTTC. The encoded protein is CASKPGQGYEQYF.

J is TRBJ2-5 and V is TRBV10-1; 10 bases match TRBD2. The CDR3 covers 15 residues. Germline CDR1 WNHNN, CDR2 SYGVQD (reference sequence). With V trimmed by 7 bases and J by 2 bases, 7 bases remained unmatched. The CDR3: CASILAGERQETQYF. The CDR3 coding sequence is TGCGCCAGCATTCTAGCGGGAGAAAGGCAAGAGACCCAGTACTTC.

This chain joins TRBV27 and TRBJ2-1; 12 bases are shared with TRBD2. V lost 2 bases, J lost 9 bases, and 8 bases stayed unmatched. Germline V gene data show CDR1 as MNHEY and CDR2 as SMNVEV (reference sequence). The CDR3 consists of 16 residues. CDR3 amino acids: CASSLLAGGLFGEQFF. DNA of the CDR3: TGTGCCAGCAGTTTACTAGCGGGAGGGCTATTCGGTGAGCAGTTCTTC.

Note on this clone: Other nucleotide sequences in the sample specify the same CDR3. The rearrangement links TRBV9 to TRBJ1-1, with a possible D match to TRBD1 (5 bases). V was pared by 0 bases and J by 2 bases, with 8 bases between. Germline-derived CDR1 and CDR2 are SGDLS and YYNGEE. The CDR3 consists of 14 residues. The CDR3 DNA reads TGTGCCAGCAGCGTAGCGACAGACAACACTGAAGCTTTCTTT. This encodes CASSVATDNTEAFF.

V is TRBV28 and J is TRBJ1-5; no definite D call. V was trimmed by 2 bases and J by 5 bases, leaving 13 bases between them. Germline assignment: CDR1 MDHEN and CDR2 SYDVKM. This CDR3 spans 15 amino acids. The CDR3 region is CASSLGLLAYQPQHF. The CDR3 DNA follows: TGTGCCAGCAGTTTAGGTCTACTTGCATATCAGCCCCAGCATTTT.

The chain recombines TRBV9 with TRBJ2-7; 10 positions agree with TRBD1. The germline V gene encodes CDR1 SGDLS and CDR2 YYNGEE. The CDR3 length is 17 residues. V gave up 3 bases and J gave up 1 base; unmatched junction bases: 10. CDR3 coding DNA: TGTGCCAGCAGCGGTCCCTCCGGACAGGGGGTTTCCTACGAGCAGTACTTC. Amino acids: CASSGPSGQGVSYEQYF.

The chain links TRBV28 to TRBJ2-1; a weak D match, TRBD2 (6 bases). Trimming removed 10 bases at V and 0 bases at J, with 22 bases between. This CDR3 comprises 17 residues. Looked up from germline, CDR1 is MDHEN and CDR2 is SYDVKM. The CDR3 nucleotides read TGTGCCACCAAATCTTGGAGCGGGCTAAGCTCCTACAATGAGCAGTTCTTC. Its protein product is CATKSWSGLSSYNEQFF.